The 22 T cell receptor beta chains below all came from one sample that was sequenced in a study of cytomegalovirus exposure and HLA in healthy donors (dated by TCRdb to about 2017). The library was made by the immunoSEQ multiplex PCR assay. A mixture of 60 forward primers for TCR Vbeta segments and 13 reverse primers for TCR Jbeta segments was used in the multiplex PCR. TCRdb obtained this table from immuneACCESS and retained in-frame rearrangements with V and J assigned. These tables miss some clones; where compared with another copy, unresolved V genes account for less than half of the shortfall, and the remainder is unexplained. This sample gives over 150,000 clones in total; over 60% of them show up just once. Approximately 3% of the sample is in the top ten clones. Sequenced: PBMCs. These receptors were collected from a woman aged 25 to 39 in good health and CMV-seronegative.

This sequence joins TRBV28 and TRBJ2-2; weak D call: TRBD1 (6 bases). The CDR3 runs 15 residues. Germline lookup yields CDR1 MDHEN and CDR2 SYDVKM. V was shortened by 6 bases and J by 5 bases, with 16 bases between the two germline ends. The DNA for the CDR3 is TGTGCCAGCAGACGGGACCCCACAGGGACCGGGGAGCTGTTTTTT. Translation: CASRRDPTGTGELFF.

V is TRBV11-2 and J is TRBJ2-7, with 9 bases lining up with TRBD2. The CDR3 sequence is 15 residues long. Germline V lookup: CDR1 SGHAT, CDR2 FQNNGV. The V gene end was trimmed by 5 bases and the J gene end by 3 bases; junction bases not matched to a gene: 8. CDR3 sequence: CASSGRAGGFYEQYF. In DNA, the CDR3 is TGTGCCAGCAGCGGCCGAGCGGGGGGCTTCTACGAGCAGTACTTC.

Points on this clone: Germline is not matched at one junction end, which may reflect a read error. V usage is TRBV29-1 and J usage is TRBJ2-1; 8 bases line up with TRBD2. From germline, CDR1 is SQVTM and CDR2 ANQGSEA. CDR3 length equals 11 residues. Here the CDR3 reads CQIGGGYEQFF. The CDR3 DNA follows: TGTCAGATCGGGGGGGGCTATGAGCAGTTCTTC.

This clone was seen only a few times. The chain joins TRBV11-1 to TRBJ1-1, with no clear D. The V end lost 4 bases, the J end lost 0 bases, and 12 bases lay between the germline ends. The CDR3 loop spans 15 amino acids. Germline loops: CDR1 SGHAT, CDR2 FQDESV (reference sequence). CDR3 protein: CASSSGSWLNTEAFF. The CDR3 bases are TGTGCCAGCAGCTCGGGGTCGTGGTTGAACACTGAAGCTTTCTTT. Drawing the rest from reference TRBV11-1 and TRBJ1-1, the complete variable domain is EAEVAQSPRYKITEKSQAVAFWCDPISGHATLYWYRQILGQGPELLVQFQDESVVDDSQLPKDRFSAERLKGVDSTLKIQPAELGDSAMYLCASSSGSWLNTEAFFGQGTRLTVV.

The gene calls are TRBV9 and TRBJ2-7; 11 bases line up with TRBD2. V dropped 2 bases and J dropped 4; count of bases not matched to a gene: 5. The CDR3 is made up of 15 amino acids. Germline CDR1 and CDR2: SGDLS and YYNGEE. In DNA, the CDR3 is TGTGCCAGCAGCGTTGGCCCTAGCGGGAGGTACGAGCAGTACTTC. Amino acid sequence: CASSVGPSGRYEQYF.

The chain uses TRBV28 and TRBJ1-1; maybe TRBD1 (5 bases). The germline CDR1 and CDR2 sequences are MDHEN and SYDVKM. This CDR3 region has 13 residues. The V end lost 5 bases, the J end lost 4 bases, and 11 bases lay between the germline ends. The CDR3 protein is CASSPPGLTEAFF. The CDR3 region has the DNA TGTGCCAGCAGTCCCCCGGGACTCACTGAAGCTTTCTTT. Supplemented by reference TRBV28 and TRBJ1-1, the full variable domain reads DVKVTQSSRYLVKRTGEKVFLECVQDMDHENMFWYRQDPGLGLRLIYFSYDVKMKEKGDIPEGYSVSREKKERFSLILESASTNQTSMYLCASSPPGLTEAFFGQGTRLTVV.

The chain combines TRBV5-6 with TRBJ1-1, with D unresolved. Trimming cost V 2 bases and J 5 bases, with 13 bases left between them. The CDR3 sequence is 14 residues long. Germline CDR1 is SGHDT and CDR2 is YYEEEE. CDR3 loop: CASSFVAGGTEAFF. CDR3 nucleotides: TGTGCCAGCAGCTTCGTGGCAGGAGGAACTGAAGCTTTCTTT.

There are a few counts of this clone. V and J are TRBV14 and TRBJ1-2; perhaps TRBD1 as D (6 bases). V was shortened by 4 bases and J by 4 bases, with 13 bases between the two germline ends. The CDR3 spans 14 residues. CDR1 is SGHDN, CDR2 FVKESK, per germline. The CDR3 nucleotides read TGTGCCAGCAGCCCCCAAGGGGGAGCCTATGGCTACACCTTC. Encoded protein: CASSPQGGAYGYTF.

The chain joins TRBV28 to TRBJ1-1; D gene ambiguous. The germline V gene has CDR1 MDHEN and CDR2 SYDVKM. The CDR3 totals 13 residues. V gave up 5 bases and J gave up 5 bases, with 12 bases separating them. CDR3 amino acids: CASSSRGWTEAFF. In DNA form, the CDR3 reads TGTGCCAGCAGTAGCCGGGGTTGGACTGAAGCTTTCTTT.

The chain carries TRBV13 and TRBJ2-4; TRBD1 is a possible D gene (5 bases). V was shortened by 2 bases and J by 4 bases, with 6 bases between the two germline ends. Germline CDR1 reads PRHDT; CDR2 reads FYEKMQ (reference sequence). There are 13 residues in the CDR3. In DNA form, the CDR3 reads TGTGCCAGCAGCTTACCAGGGAAAAACATTCAGTACTTC. Its protein product is CASSLPGKNIQYF.

This clone has a handful of counts. The V and J genes are TRBV10-3 and TRBJ1-6; D not certain. This CDR3 is built from 15 residues. CDR1 and CDR2 (germline): ENHRY, SYGVKD. Trimming shortened V by 2 bases and J by 5 bases, and 10 bases separated the two germline ends. In DNA, the CDR3 is TGTGCCATCAGTGAGAGAGAGTTGAATAATTCACCCCTCCACTTT. It translates to CAISERELNNSPLHF.

On this clone itself: Within the sample, other DNA sequences also encode this same CDR3. This chain joins TRBV7-2 and TRBJ2-7; 11 bases map to TRBD2. CDR3 size: 15 residues. The J segment lost 3 bases and the V segment lost 6 bases, leaving 7 bases of the junction unmatched. CDR1 is SGHTA and CDR2 is FQGNSA in the germline V gene. The CDR3: CASSLGLAGGYEQYF. The CDR3 DNA reads as TGTGCCAGCAGTCTTGGGCTAGCGGGAGGCTACGAGCAGTACTTC.

The rearrangement links TRBV6-4 to TRBJ2-3, with unresolved D. In germline, CDR1 is MRHNA, CDR2 SNTAGT. CDR3 length equals 10 residues. The V gene lost 2 bases and the J gene lost 11 bases, with 5 bases spanning the gap. The CDR3 here is CASSDPRQYF. The CDR3 region has the DNA TGTGCCAGCAGTGACCCCAGGCAGTATTTT.

The chain joins TRBV19 to TRBJ2-7; TRBD1 aligns across 9 bases. Trimming removed 5 bases from V and 4 bases from J; junction bases left unmatched: 6. The CDR3 is 14 residues long. Germline CDR1 LNHDA, CDR2 SQIVND (reference sequence). CDR3 DNA: TGTGCCAGTAGTCGGGACAGGGTCGCGTACGAGCAGTACTTC. Encoded protein: CASSRDRVAYEQYF.

In its sample, this clone was seen a few times. The chain recombines TRBV7-8 with TRBJ2-5; 9 positions agree with TRBD1. Near its end, the DNA agrees better with TRBJ2-7, so the J call may be wrong. The germline gives CDR1 SGHVS, CDR2 FQNEAQ. The CDR3 runs to 14 residues. CDR3 DNA: TGTGCCAGCAGCCGCTCCGGGACAGGGAACGAGCAGTACTTC. This encodes CASSRSGTGNEQYF.

The chain uses TRBV29-1 and TRBJ2-3, with 8 nucleotides matching TRBD2. CDR1 and CDR2 (germline): SQVTM, ANQGSEA. V lost 5 bases, J lost 5 bases, and 9 bases stayed unmatched. The CDR3 spans 14 residues. CDR3 sequence: CSVSGGTSVDTQYF. Here the CDR3 DNA reads TGCAGCGTTAGCGGGGGAACTTCTGTAGATACGCAGTATTTT.

J is TRBJ2-7 and V is TRBV19, with D possibly being TRBD2 (7 bases). There are 15 residues in the CDR3. The germline CDR1 and CDR2 sequences are LNHDA and SQIVND (reference sequence). Trimming left V 3 bases short and J 0 bases short, with 12 bases between. This CDR3 is CASSIRGGISYEQYF. CDR3 coding DNA: TGTGCCAGTAGTATTAGGGGGGGGATCTCCTACGAGCAGTACTTC.

This chain joins TRBV5-5 and TRBJ1-5; 8 bases fit TRBD1. Germline V gives CDR1 SGHKS, CDR2 YYEKEE (reference sequence). The CDR3 spans 14 residues. V was pared by 4 bases and J by 8 bases, with 8 bases of the junction left unmatched. CDR3 protein: CASSPRTGMEPQHF. The CDR3 DNA sequence: TGTGCCAGCAGCCCCCGGACAGGGATGGAGCCCCAGCATTTT.

The chain carries TRBV30 and TRBJ2-2, with 11 bases matching TRBD1. The germline V gene encodes CDR1 GTSNPN and CDR2 SVGIG (reference sequence). The J segment lost 2 bases and the V segment lost 4 bases, leaving 6 bases of the junction unmatched. The CDR3 has 16 amino acids. The CDR3 nucleotides read TGTGCCTGGACCCTGGGACAGGGGGGAAACACCGGGGAGCTGTTTTTT. Encoded protein: CAWTLGQGGNTGELFF.

The V call is TRBV6-5, the J call TRBJ2-2; tentatively, D is TRBD1 (5 bases). This CDR3 has 14 residues. CDR1 MNHEY and CDR2 SVGAGI come from the germline V gene. V lost 6 bases and J 2 bases, leaving 10 bases between the germline ends. This chain's CDR3 is CASSWTSNTGELFF. Here the CDR3 DNA reads TGTGCCAGCAGCTGGACATCCAACACCGGGGAGCTGTTTTTT.

This clone was detected only a few times. This rearrangement joins TRBV11-3 to TRBJ2-2, with 7 nucleotides matching TRBD1. CDR1 and CDR2 from the germline V gene are SGHNT and YENEEA. The ends lost 4 bases at V and 4 bases at J; junction bases unmatched: 3. This CDR3 is 14 amino acids long. The CDR3 region has the DNA TGTGCCAGCAGCTACGCAGGGGGCACCGGGGAGCTGTTTTTT. Protein: CASSYAGGTGELFF. The variable domain in full, with the rest retrieved from reference TRBV11-3 and TRBJ2-2, is EAGVVQSPRYKIIEKKQPVAFWCNPISGHNTLYWYLQNLGQGPELLIRYENEEAVDDSQLPKDRFSAERLKGVDSTLKIQPAELGDSAVYLCASSYAGGTGELFFGEGSRLTVL.

The V and J genes are TRBV7-2 and TRBJ2-7; the D gene is possibly TRBD2 (7 bases). The CDR3 runs 11 residues. Germline V gives CDR1 SGHTA, CDR2 FQGNSA. The ends were cut back, 5 bases at V and 10 bases at J, with 12 bases in the middle. For the CDR3, the DNA is TGTGCCAGCAGCATAGGGGGGGAACAGTACTTC. Translating it yields CASSIGGEQYF.